Listed below are T cell receptor beta chains from one sample, sequenced in a study of blood T cell repertoires in COVID-19. Profiling relied on immunoSEQ multiplex PCR, and the TCRdb table lists in-frame clones only, not all of them. This sample carries about 48,000 clones, approximately 89% of them seen once, and the ten largest clones take about 29%. Sequenced material: peripheral blood. The receptor source for this set is a woman of 80 years or more with acute or convalescent COVID-19. Each CDR3 is given with its conserved first and last residue. D genes are given only for firm matches. Clone size is not always given. Where it is, it says once, few, many or a class for expanded clones.

clone_size	j_call	d_call	v_call	cdr3_aa	cdr3_nt
.	TRBJ2-5	TRBD1	TRBV5-1	CASRRQGEHQETQYF	TGCGCCAGCAGGAGACAGGGAGAACACCAAGAGACCCAGTACTTC
.	TRBJ2-1	.	TRBV3-1/TRBV3-2	CASSQGGGLGLDEQFF	TGTGCCAGCAGCCAAGGGGGGGGGCTCGGCCTAGATGAGCAGTTCTTC
.	TRBJ1-5	.	TRBV19	CASSIDRREGQPQHF	TGTGCCAGTAGTATAGATCGCAGGGAGGGCCAGCCCCAGCATTTT
.	TRBJ2-3	TRBD1	TRBV9	CASSVRTGVGTDTQYF	TGTGCCAGCAGCGTTCGTACAGGGGTCGGCACAGATACGCAGTATTTT
.	TRBJ1-2	TRBD1	TRBV25-1	CASSYSDRGDSGYTF	TGTGCCAGCAGCTACAGCGACAGGGGGGATTCTGGCTACACCTTC
.	TRBJ2-1	.	TRBV19	CASSGGAGAYNEQFF	TGTGCCAGTAGTGGTGGGGCAGGGGCCTACAATGAGCAGTTCTTC
.	TRBJ2-7	.	TRBV3-1/TRBV3-2	CASSQGTGSNYEQYF	TGTGCCAGCAGCCAAGGTACAGGTAGTAACTACGAGCAGTACTTC
once	TRBJ2-1	TRBD2	TRBV5-1	CASRLRETSDNEQFF	TGCGCCAGCAGACTCCGGGAGACTAGCGACAATGAGCAGTTCTTC
.	TRBJ2-5	TRBD1	TRBV6-5	CASSHTLDRDETQYF	TGTGCCAGCAGTCATACTCTGGACAGGGACGAGACCCAGTACTTC
few	TRBJ2-5	.	TRBV5-6	CASSFPGGTETQYF	TGTGCCAGCAGCTTCCCAGGCGGGACGGAGACCCAGTACTTC
medium-sized	TRBJ2-4	.	TRBV19	CASSIVAGLAKNIQYF	TGTGCCAGTAGTATAGTGGCAGGTCTAGCCAAAAACATTCAGTACTTC
once	TRBJ2-1	TRBD2	TRBV11-2	CASSSRSGTSGRPYNEQFF	TGTGCCAGCAGCTCACGCTCCGGGACTAGCGGACGCCCCTACAATGAGCAGTTCTTC
.	TRBJ1-5	TRBD1	TRBV18	CASSATGGTGDSNQPQHF	TGTGCCAGCTCAGCAACCGGGGGGACAGGGGATAGCAATCAGCCCCAGCATTTT
.	TRBJ2-2	TRBD1	TRBV19	CASSPGTANTGELFF	TGTGCCAGTAGTCCCGGGACAGCGAACACCGGGGAGCTGTTTTTT
.	TRBJ2-1	.	TRBV10-1	CASSEGPRGNNEQFF	TGCGCCAGCAGTGAGGGACCCCGGGGGAACAATGAGCAGTTCTTC
.	TRBJ2-7	TRBD2	TRBV15	CATSPRGGFSSSSYEQYF	TGTGCCACCAGCCCCCGGGGGGGCTTTTCCTCTAGCTCCTACGAGCAGTACTTC
.	TRBJ2-3	.	TRBV21-1	CASSKVPEVTGPGDTQYF	TGTGCCAGCAGCAAAGTGCCCGAAGTGACAGGACCTGGGGATACGCAGTATTTT
once	TRBJ2-7	.	TRBV5-5	CASSPGVSYEQYF	TGTGCCAGCAGCCCAGGGGTTTCCTACGAGCAGTACTTC
once	TRBJ1-1	.	TRBV19	CASSMLDRLNTEAFF	TGTGCCAGTAGTATGCTGGACAGACTGAACACTGAAGCTTTCTTT
.	TRBJ2-1	.	TRBV3-1/TRBV3-2	CASSQERGTQNNEQFF	TGTGCCAGCAGCCAAGAGCGCGGGACCCAGAACAATGAGCAGTTCTTC
.	TRBJ1-5	.	TRBV19	CASNTGGGISQPQHF	TGTGCCAGCAACACTGGGGGGGGTATAAGTCAGCCCCAGCATTTT
.	TRBJ2-3	TRBD1	TRBV11-3	CASSLIGTGENTQYF	TGTGCCAGCAGCTTAATCGGGACAGGCGAAAATACGCAGTATTTT